This T cell receptor (beta chain) was profiled in a study of blood T cell repertoires in COVID-19. Study background: COVID-19 samples from acute and convalescent phases originated in the United States, Italy and Spain.

Produced via immunoSEQ multiplex PCR; TCRdb's table is partial and in-frame only. The sample lists about 130,000 clones, over 75% occurring once. Germline CDR1 SGHRS, CDR2 YFSETQ. With 3 bases clipped from V and 7 bases from J, the junction kept 8 bases outside the gene matches. This CDR3 is 16 amino acids long. This TCR was recovered from a man in his forties with active or convalescent COVID-19. The gene calls are TRBV5-1 and TRBJ2-1, with 12 bases matching TRBD2. The sequenced material came from peripheral blood. In nucleotides, the CDR3 is TGCGCCAGCAGCTCCCAACTAGCGGGGGGCGGGAATGAGCAGTTCTTC. It codes for CASSSQLAGGGNEQFF.